This TCR beta chain is drawn from a study of shared T cell receptors in the human thymus (dated by TCRdb to the early 2020s). Background for the entire study: The study examined how self-reactive, shared T-cell receptor alpha chains are generated in the human thymus.

Details on this clone: The clone's antigen remains unknown. No much larger clonotype is one base removed from it; base qualities were not supplied.

For CDR1 and CDR2, the germline V gene lists SGHRS and YFSETQ. The CDR3, cysteine through phenylalanine, is 15 amino acids long. Kept here is only the CDR3 DNA, which spans 45 bases and is read in frame from base 1. The junction shows trimming of 0 bases on V and 3 bases on J, and the gene matches do not reach 5 bases of it. Library generation was performed with the immunoSEQ multiplex PCR assay. In TCRdb, the immuneACCESS table is reduced to in-frame sequences with V and J assigned. These tables do not hold every clone; where another copy was compared, an unresolved V gene accounts for under half, and the others remain unexplained. The sample table lists 550,000 to 800,000 clones, over 75% of them with a count of one. The ten top clones hold 0.0095% to 0.013% of the sample. Separately, the same data were catalogued under a study of human thymus T cells. The second study reports: Donors were immunologically healthy infants undergoing open corrective cardiac surgery for congenital heart defects in Finland. Thymus tissue was obtained as surgical resects removed during corrective cardiac surgery. V and J gene segment usage appeared biased in both thymic and peripheral blood repertoires. The related research found that thymic TCR repertoires overlapped highly between unrelated individuals. The study described the TCR alpha and beta repertoires in about eight infant thymus samples and four matching peripheral blood samples. The cohort included a handful of male and a couple of female infants, with donor ages spanning 7 to 244 days. Thymocytes were released mechanically from tissue and stored at -70 °C as pellets of roughly 9.5-31 million cells. Genomic DNA was extracted from frozen cell pellets with a QIAsymphony instrument. TCRB and TCRAD loci were amplified from a standardized quantity of quality-controlled genomic DNA using the immunoSEQ multiplex PCR assay. The amplicons spanned the V(D)J region and were long enough to cover the CDR3 and allow V and J genes to be identified. Amplicon sequencing was performed on an Illumina platform through the commercial immunoSEQ service. Primer bias and sequencing errors were corrected using previously described methods, and TCRAD and TCRB definitions followed the IMGT database. Analysis of the repertoires was done with immunoSEQ Analyzer 3.0 and VDJTools and included basic statistics, V/J segment usage, diversity estimates, rarefaction and pairwise overlap. Diversity was estimated using the Chao1, ChaoE, Efron-Thisted, Shannon and inverse Simpson indices, and was also estimated on datasets down-sampled to the size of the smallest sample. Repertoire overlap used strict matching of CDR3 nucleotide sequence, V gene and J gene, with Jaccard-based multidimensional scaling clustering. Thymus samples yielded on average around 810,000 unique TCRB clonotypes, compared with 70,000 to 85,000 from blood samples.

The receptor was derived from a girl less than two years old with a congenital heart defect. Donor details come from another sample of the same person, matched by shared clones. The chain is encoded by TRBV5-1 joined to TRBJ1-2, with 7 bases aligning to TRBD1. Sample: thymocytes. The sequenced DNA is TGCGCCAGCAGCTTGGGACAGGGCAGCGACTATGGCTACACCTTC. Translated, this is CASSLGQGSDYGYTF.